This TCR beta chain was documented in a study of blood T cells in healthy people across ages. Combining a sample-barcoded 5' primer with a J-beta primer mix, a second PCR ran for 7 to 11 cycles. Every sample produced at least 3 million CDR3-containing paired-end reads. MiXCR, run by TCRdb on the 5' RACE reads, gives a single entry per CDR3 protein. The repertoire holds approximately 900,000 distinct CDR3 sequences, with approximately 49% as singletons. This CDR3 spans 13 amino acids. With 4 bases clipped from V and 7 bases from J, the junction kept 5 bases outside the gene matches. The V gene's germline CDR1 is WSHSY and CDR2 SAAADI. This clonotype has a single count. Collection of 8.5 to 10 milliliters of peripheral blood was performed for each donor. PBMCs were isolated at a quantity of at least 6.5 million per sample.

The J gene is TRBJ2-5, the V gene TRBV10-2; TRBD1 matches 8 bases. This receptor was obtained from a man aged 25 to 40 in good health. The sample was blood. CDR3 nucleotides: TGCGCCAGCAGTGGACAGGGGCTCGGGACCCAGTACTTC. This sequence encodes CASSGQGLGTQYF.